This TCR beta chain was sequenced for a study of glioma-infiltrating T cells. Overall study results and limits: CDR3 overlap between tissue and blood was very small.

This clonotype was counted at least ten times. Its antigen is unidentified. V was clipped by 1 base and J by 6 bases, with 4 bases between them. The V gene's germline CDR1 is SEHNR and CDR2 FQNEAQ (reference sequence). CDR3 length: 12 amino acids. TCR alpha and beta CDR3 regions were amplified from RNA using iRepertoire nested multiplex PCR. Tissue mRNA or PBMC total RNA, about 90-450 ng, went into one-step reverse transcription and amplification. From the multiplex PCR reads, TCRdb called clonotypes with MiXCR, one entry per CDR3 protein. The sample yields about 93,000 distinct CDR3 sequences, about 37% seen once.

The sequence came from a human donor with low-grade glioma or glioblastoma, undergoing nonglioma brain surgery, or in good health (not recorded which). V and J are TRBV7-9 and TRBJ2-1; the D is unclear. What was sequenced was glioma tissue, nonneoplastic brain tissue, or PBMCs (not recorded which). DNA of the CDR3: TGTGCCAGCAGCTTAGAGGTCAATGAGCAGTTCTTC. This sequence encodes CASSLEVNEQFF.